This T cell receptor (beta chain) was captured in a study of PD-1 blockade in classical Hodgkin lymphoma. Produced via immunoSEQ multiplex PCR; TCRdb's table is partial and in-frame only. The table records about 37,000 clones, 76% of them present only once. In every patient, relapse followed autologous stem cell transplantation, while exposure to brentuximab vedotin differed. The receptor was derived from a human donor with classical Hodgkin lymphoma. The input for sequencing was peripheral blood mononuclear cells (PBMCs), taken at baseline.

The CDR3 spells CASRGLGASGSTDTQYF. CDR3 nucleotides: TGTGCCAGTAGGGGTTTAGGTGCTAGCGGGAGCACAGATACGCAGTATTTT. This chain uses TRBV11-2 with TRBJ2-3; 8 bases map to TRBD2. Trimming removed 9 bases from V and 0 bases from J; junction bases left unmatched: 14. There are 17 residues in the CDR3. Germline V gene sequence: CDR1 SGHAT, CDR2 FQNNGV.